The T cell receptor (beta chain) under discussion was sequenced for a study of cytomegalovirus exposure and HLA in healthy donors. Background on the study: HLA-typed donors were the source of about 90 million unique TCRs held in an early data release. For the approximately 420 genotyped donors, 81% fell within the Caucasian-associated ancestry cluster. General study findings and limits: Immune exposure information comprised only CMV serostatus. TCR beta sequences reportedly predicted most subjects' HLA-A and HLA-B alleles accurately.

The CDR3 covers 17 residues. V lost 3 bases, J lost 1 base, and 7 bases stayed unmatched. Germline V CDR1 and CDR2: SGHKS, YYEKEE (reference sequence). 13 Jbeta primers and 60 Vbeta primers were used for the PCR. The repertoire was sequenced with immunoSEQ multiplex PCR; TCRdb's copy has only in-frame clones and lacks some. Seen here are about 200,000 clones, 65% to 85% observed once, and the top ten hold less than 3.5%. As for this clone: Its target is unknown.

The chain couples TRBV5-5 to TRBJ2-7; 13 positions match TRBD2. The sequence came from a woman younger than 45 in good health and CMV-seronegative. The sample was PBMCs. In nucleotides, the CDR3 is TGTGCCAGCAGCTACGGACTAGCGGGGGATACTTCCTACGAGCAGTACTTC. This sequence encodes CASSYGLAGDTSYEQYF.